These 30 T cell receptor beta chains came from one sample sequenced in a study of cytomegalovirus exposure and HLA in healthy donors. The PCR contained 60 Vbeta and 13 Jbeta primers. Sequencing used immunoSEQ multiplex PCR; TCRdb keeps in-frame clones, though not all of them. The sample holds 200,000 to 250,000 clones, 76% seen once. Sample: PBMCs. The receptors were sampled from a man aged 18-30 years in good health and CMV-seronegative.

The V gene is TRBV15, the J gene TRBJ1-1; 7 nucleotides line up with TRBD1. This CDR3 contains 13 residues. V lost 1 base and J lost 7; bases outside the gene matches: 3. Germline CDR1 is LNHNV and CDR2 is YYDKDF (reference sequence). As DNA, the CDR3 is TGTGCCACCAGCAGAGGGACAGGCCTTGAAGCTTTCTTT. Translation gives CATSRGTGLEAFF.

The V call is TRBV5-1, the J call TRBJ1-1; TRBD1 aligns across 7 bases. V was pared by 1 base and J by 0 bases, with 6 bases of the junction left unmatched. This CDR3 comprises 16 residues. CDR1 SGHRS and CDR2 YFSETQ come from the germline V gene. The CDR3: CASSLSTGALNTEAFF. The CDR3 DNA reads TGCGCCAGCAGCTTGAGTACAGGGGCACTGAACACTGAAGCTTTCTTT.

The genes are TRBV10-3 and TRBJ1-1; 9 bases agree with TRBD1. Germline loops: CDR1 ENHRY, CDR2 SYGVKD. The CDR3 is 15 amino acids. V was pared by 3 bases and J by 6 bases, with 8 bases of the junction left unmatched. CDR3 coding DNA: TGTGCCATCAGTGACGTGGACAGGGGTGTTCCTGAAGCTTTCTTT. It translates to CAISDVDRGVPEAFF.

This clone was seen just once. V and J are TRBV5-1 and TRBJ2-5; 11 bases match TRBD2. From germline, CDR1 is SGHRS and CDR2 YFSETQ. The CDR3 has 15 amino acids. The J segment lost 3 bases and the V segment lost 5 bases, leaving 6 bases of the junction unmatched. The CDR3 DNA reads TGCGCCAGCAGTTTACTAGCGGGAGTAGAAGAGACCCAGTACTTC. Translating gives CASSLLAGVEETQYF.

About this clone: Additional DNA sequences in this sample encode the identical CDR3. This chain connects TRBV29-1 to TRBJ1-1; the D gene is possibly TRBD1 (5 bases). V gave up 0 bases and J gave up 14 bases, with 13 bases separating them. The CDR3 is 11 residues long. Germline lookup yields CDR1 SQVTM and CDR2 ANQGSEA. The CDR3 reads CSVEEGHGAFF. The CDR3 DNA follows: TGCAGCGTTGAAGAAGGACACGGAGCCTTCTTT.

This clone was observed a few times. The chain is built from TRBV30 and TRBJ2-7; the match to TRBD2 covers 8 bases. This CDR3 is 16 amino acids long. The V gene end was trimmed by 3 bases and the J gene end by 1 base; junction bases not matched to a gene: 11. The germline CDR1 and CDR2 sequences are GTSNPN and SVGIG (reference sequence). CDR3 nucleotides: TGTGCCTGGAGGAGTCGGGCCCGGGAGGGGTCCTACGAGCAGTACTTC. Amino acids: CAWRSRAREGSYEQYF.

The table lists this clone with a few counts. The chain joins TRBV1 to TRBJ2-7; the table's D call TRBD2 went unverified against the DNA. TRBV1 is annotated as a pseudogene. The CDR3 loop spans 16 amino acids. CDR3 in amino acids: CTSSQESAGKGYEQYF. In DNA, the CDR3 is TGCACCAGCAGCCAAGAGTCTGCGGGGAAGGGATACGAGCAGTACTTC.

CDR3 coding DNA: TGTGCCAGCAGCTCAATCAATAGGGGAGGGCCTTCCTACGAGCAGTACTTC. It yields the protein CASSSINRGGPSYEQYF. The V gene is TRBV5-6, the J gene TRBJ2-7, with TRBD2 matching over 7 bases. CDR1 SGHDT and CDR2 YYEEEE come from the germline V gene. The CDR3 covers 17 residues. V lost 3 bases, J lost 1 base, and 13 bases stayed unmatched.

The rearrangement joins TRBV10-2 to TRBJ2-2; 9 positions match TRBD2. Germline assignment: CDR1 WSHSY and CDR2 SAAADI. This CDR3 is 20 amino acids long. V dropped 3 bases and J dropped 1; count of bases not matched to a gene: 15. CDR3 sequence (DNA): TGCGCCAGCAGTGATAGGACTAGACTAGCGGAGCACCTGAACACCGGGGAGCTGTTTTTT. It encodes CASSDRTRLAEHLNTGELFF.

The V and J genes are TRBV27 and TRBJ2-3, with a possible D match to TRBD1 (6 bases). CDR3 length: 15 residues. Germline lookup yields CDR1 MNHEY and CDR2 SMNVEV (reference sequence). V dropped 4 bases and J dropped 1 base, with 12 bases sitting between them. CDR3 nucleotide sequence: TGTGCCAGCAGTTGGACCGGGACACGCACAGATACGCAGTATTTT. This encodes CASSWTGTRTDTQYF.

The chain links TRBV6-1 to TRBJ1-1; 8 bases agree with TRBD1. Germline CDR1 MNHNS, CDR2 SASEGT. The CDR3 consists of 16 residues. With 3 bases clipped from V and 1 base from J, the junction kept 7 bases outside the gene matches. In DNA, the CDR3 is TGTGCCAGCAGTGACTGGACAGGGATTTGGAACACTGAAGCTTTCTTT. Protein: CASSDWTGIWNTEAFF.

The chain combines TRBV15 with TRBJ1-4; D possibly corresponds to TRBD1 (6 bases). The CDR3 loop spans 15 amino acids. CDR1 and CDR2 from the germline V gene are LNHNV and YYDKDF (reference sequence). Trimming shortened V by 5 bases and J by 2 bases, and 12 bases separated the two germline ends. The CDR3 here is CATSPQRGTNEKLFF. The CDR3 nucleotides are TGTGCCACCAGCCCTCAGAGGGGGACTAATGAAAAACTGTTTTTT.

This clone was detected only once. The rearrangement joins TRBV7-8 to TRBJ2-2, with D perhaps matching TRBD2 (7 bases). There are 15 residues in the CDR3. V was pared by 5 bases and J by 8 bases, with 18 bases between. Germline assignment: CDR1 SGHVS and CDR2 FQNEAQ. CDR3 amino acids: CASSPRAGARGELFF. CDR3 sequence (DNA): TGTGCCAGCAGCCCCCGTGCGGGGGCGAGGGGGGAGCTGTTTTTT.

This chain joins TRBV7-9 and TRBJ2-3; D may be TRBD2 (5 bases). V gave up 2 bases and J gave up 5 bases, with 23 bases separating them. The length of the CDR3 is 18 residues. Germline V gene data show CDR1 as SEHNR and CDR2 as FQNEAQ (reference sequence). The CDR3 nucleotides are TGTGCCAGCAGCTTAACTCGATCGGGCGCTGGAAGCGGAGATACGCAGTATTTT. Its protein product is CASSLTRSGAGSGDTQYF.

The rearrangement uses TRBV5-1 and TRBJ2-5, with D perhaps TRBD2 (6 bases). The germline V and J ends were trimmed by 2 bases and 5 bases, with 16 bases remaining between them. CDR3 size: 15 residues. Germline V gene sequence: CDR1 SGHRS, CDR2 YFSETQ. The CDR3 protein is CASSFVGSGKETQYF. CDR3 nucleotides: TGCGCCAGCAGCTTCGTCGGTAGCGGTAAGGAGACCCAGTACTTC.

The CDR3 protein is CASSESPYEQYF. The CDR3 nucleotides read TGTGCCAGCAGTGAGAGCCCCTACGAGCAGTACTTC. The V call is TRBV2, the J call TRBJ2-7; D is uncertain. Germline V gene lookup returns CDR1 SNHLY and CDR2 FYNNEI. The CDR3 totals 12 residues. The ends were cut back, 3 bases at V and 2 bases at J, with 5 bases in the middle.

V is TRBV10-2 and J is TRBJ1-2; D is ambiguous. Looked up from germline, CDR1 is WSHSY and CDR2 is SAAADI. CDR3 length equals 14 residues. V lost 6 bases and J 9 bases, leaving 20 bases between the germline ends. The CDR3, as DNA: TGCGCCAGCAGCCACCGCCGACAAGGTGAAAGCTACACCTTC. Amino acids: CASSHRRQGESYTF.

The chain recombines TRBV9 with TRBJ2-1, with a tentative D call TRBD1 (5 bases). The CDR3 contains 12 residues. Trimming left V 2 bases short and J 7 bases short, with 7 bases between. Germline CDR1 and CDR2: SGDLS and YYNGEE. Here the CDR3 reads CASSVGQNEQFF. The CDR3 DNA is TGTGCCAGCAGCGTGGGGCAGAATGAGCAGTTCTTC.

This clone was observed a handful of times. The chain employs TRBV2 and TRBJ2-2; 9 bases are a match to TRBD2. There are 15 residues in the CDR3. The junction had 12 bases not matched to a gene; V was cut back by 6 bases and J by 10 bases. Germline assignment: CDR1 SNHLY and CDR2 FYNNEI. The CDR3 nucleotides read TGTGCCAGCAGCGGATTAGCGGGAGTGGGCGAGGAGCTGTTTTTT. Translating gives CASSGLAGVGEELFF. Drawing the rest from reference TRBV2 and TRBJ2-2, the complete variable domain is EPEVTQTPSHQVTQMGQEVILRCVPISNHLYFYWYRQILGQKVEFLVSFYNNEISEKSEIFDDQFSVERPDGSNFTLKIRSTKLEDSAMYFCASSGLAGVGEELFFGEGSRLTVL.

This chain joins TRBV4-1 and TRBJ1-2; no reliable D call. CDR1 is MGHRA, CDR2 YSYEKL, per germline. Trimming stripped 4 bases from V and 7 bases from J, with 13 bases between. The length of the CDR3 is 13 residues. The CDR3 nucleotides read TGCGCCAGCAGCCTCGGCGGCGCGAGTGGCTACACCTTC. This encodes CASSLGGASGYTF.

The CDR3: CASSQGLASYNEQFF. Written as DNA, the CDR3 is TGTGCCAGCAGCCAGGGACTAGCGTCCTACAATGAGCAGTTCTTC. V is TRBV7-6 and J is TRBJ2-1; 10 positions match TRBD2. V shed 5 bases and J 1 base; nucleotides not matched to a gene: 2. Germline V gives CDR1 SGHVS, CDR2 FNYEAQ. The CDR3 totals 15 residues.

This chain's CDR3 is CASSPLSDRGWGNTIYF. CDR3 sequence (DNA): TGTGCCAGCAGTCCCCTTTCCGACAGGGGCTGGGGAAACACCATATATTTT. V usage is TRBV28 and J usage is TRBJ1-3; 8 nucleotides agree with TRBD1. Germline lookup yields CDR1 MDHEN and CDR2 SYDVKM. V lost 5 bases, J lost 4 bases, and 13 bases stayed unmatched. The CDR3 sequence is 17 residues long.

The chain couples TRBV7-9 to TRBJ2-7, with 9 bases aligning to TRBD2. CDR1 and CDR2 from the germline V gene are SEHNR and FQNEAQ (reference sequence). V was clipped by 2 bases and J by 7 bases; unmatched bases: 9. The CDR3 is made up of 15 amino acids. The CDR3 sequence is CASSLTSGQGGEQYF. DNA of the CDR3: TGTGCCAGCAGCTTAACTAGCGGGCAAGGGGGGGAGCAGTACTTC. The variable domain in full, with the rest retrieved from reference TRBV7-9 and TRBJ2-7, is DTGVSQNPRHKITKRGQNVTFRCDPISEHNRLYWYRQTLGQGPEFLTYFQNEAQLEKSRLLSDRFSAERPKGSFSTLEIQRTEQGDSAMYLCASSLTSGQGGEQYFGPGTRLTVT.

CDR3 protein: CASSSDRGTTNEKLFF. The CDR3 DNA is TGCGCCAGCAGCTCGGACAGGGGTACAACTAATGAAAAACTGTTTTTT. This chain uses TRBV5-1 with TRBJ1-4, with TRBD1 matching over 9 bases. CDR1 is SGHRS and CDR2 is YFSETQ in the germline V gene. The CDR3 is made up of 16 amino acids. With V trimmed by 3 bases and J by 0 bases, 3 bases remained unmatched.

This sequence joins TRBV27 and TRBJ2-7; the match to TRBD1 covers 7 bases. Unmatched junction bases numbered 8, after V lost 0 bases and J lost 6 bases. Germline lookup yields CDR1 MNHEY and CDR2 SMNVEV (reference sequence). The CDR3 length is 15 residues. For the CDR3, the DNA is TGTGCCAGCAGTTTATCGAGGGGGCTGGGCTCCGAGCAGTACTTC. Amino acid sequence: CASSLSRGLGSEQYF.

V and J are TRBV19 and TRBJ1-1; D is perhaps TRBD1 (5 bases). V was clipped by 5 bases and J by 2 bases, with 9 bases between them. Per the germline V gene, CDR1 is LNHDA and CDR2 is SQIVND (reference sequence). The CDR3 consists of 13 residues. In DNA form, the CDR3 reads TGTGCCAGTAGTTCGCAGGGAAACACTGAAGCTTTCTTT. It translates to CASSSQGNTEAFF.

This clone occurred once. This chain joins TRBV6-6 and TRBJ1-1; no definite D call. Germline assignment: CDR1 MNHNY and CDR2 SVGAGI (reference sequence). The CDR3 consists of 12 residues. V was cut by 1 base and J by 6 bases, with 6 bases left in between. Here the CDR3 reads CASSYFGSEAFF. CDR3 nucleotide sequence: TGTGCCAGCAGTTACTTTGGCTCTGAAGCTTTCTTT.

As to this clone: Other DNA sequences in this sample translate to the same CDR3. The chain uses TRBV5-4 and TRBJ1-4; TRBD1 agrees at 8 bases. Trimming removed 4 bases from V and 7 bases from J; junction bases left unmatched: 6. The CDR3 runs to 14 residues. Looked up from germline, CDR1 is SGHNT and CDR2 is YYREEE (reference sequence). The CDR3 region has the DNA TGTGCCAGCAGCCTCCAGGGGGCTGTTGAAAAACTGTTTTTT. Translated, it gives CASSLQGAVEKLFF.

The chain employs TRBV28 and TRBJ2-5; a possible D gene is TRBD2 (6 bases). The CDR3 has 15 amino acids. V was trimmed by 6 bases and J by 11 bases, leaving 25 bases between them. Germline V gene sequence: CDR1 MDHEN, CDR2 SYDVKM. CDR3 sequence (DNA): TGTGCCAGCAGGAACCAGGGACTGGCCGGGGGAGAGCAGTACTTC. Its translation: CASRNQGLAGGEQYF.

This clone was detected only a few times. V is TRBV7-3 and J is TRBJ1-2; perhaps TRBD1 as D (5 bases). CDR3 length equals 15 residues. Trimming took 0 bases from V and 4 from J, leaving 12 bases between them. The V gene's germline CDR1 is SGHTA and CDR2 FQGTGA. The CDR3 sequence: CASSLTGQGGYGYTF. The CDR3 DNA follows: TGTGCCAGCAGCTTAACGGGCCAGGGAGGCTATGGCTACACCTTC.